The 32 T cell receptor beta chains in this list originate from one sample, sequenced in a study of graft-versus-host responses after intestinal transplantation. Their target antigens are unknown. Measured with immunoSEQ multiplex PCR; TCRdb has only the in-frame clones, and not every one. The sample records more than 85,000 clones, 90% to 95% being singletons. Source: unstimulated CD8+ T cells sorted from spleen or lymph node cells, taken before intestinal transplant. The receptors derive from a human donor who received an intestinal transplant.

This clone came up once. The chain links TRBV6-5 to TRBJ2-3, with a possible D match to TRBD2 (5 bases). The ends were cut back, 7 bases at V and 1 base at J, with 12 bases in the middle. Germline CDR1 reads MNHEY; CDR2 reads SVGAGI. CDR3 length equals 14 residues. The CDR3 region has the DNA TGTGCCAGCACTCCGCTGAGGGGCACAGATACGCAGTATTTT. This sequence encodes CASTPLRGTDTQYF.

The rearrangement links TRBV27 to TRBJ2-7; D may correspond to TRBD1 or TRBD2 (5 bases each). The V end was cut by 10 bases, the J end by 1 base, with 17 bases between. Germline assignment: CDR1 MNHEY and CDR2 SMNVEV (reference sequence). The CDR3 length is 14 residues. Here the CDR3 reads CATGPRDGSYEQYF. Here the CDR3 DNA reads TGTGCCACCGGACCACGGGACGGATCCTACGAGCAGTACTTC.

The chain joins TRBV2 to TRBJ2-3; D not certain. The CDR3 is 14 residues long. Germline V gene lookup returns CDR1 SNHLY and CDR2 FYNNEI. The V gene lost 6 bases and the J gene lost 2 bases, with 12 bases spanning the gap. The CDR3 DNA reads as TGTGCCAGCAGCCCCCCGAGATACACAGATACGCAGTATTTT. Translated, it gives CASSPPRYTDTQYF.

In the case of this clone: Different DNA sequences within this sample yield the same CDR3. The chain combines TRBV4-1 with TRBJ1-1, with D possibly TRBD1 on 5 matching bases. CDR1 is MGHRA and CDR2 is YSYEKL in the germline V gene. V lost 6 bases to trimming and J lost 3 bases, with 11 bases between them. The CDR3 loop spans 13 amino acids. CDR3 DNA sequence: TGCGCCAGCAGTCATCAGGGAGACACTGAAGCTTTCTTT. Encoded protein: CASSHQGDTEAFF.

The V and J genes are TRBV6-5 and TRBJ2-7; 13 bases are a match to TRBD2. The junction had 4 bases not matched to a gene; V was cut back by 6 bases and J by 2 bases. Germline-derived CDR1 and CDR2 are MNHEY and SVGAGI. This CDR3 comprises 15 residues. The CDR3 DNA is TGTGCCAGCAGAGGGGGGACTAGCGGGGCCTACGAGCAGTACTTC. Its protein is CASRGGTSGAYEQYF.

The chain has TRBV29-1 and TRBJ2-7; D is tentatively TRBD1 or TRBD2 (5 bases each). V lost 4 bases and J 2 bases, leaving 15 bases between the germline ends. This CDR3 is 14 amino acids long. CDR1 is SQVTM and CDR2 is ANQGSEA in the germline V gene. The CDR3 region is CSVVPPGRPYEQYF. CDR3 bases: TGCAGCGTTGTGCCCCCGGGACGGCCCTACGAGCAGTACTTC.

This sequence joins TRBV27 and TRBJ2-1, with D hard to call. Between the trimmed V and J ends, which lost 6 bases and 9 bases, there was a span of 12 bases. Germline V gene lookup returns CDR1 MNHEY and CDR2 SMNVEV (reference sequence). CDR3 length equals 12 residues. The DNA for the CDR3 is TGTGCCAGCAGCCCCTTGATCGGTGAGCAGTTCTTC. Translating it yields CASSPLIGEQFF.

V is TRBV25-1 and J is TRBJ2-7; D is uncertain. CDR3 length equals 11 residues. The germline V gene encodes CDR1 MGHDK and CDR2 SYGVNS. V lost 5 bases and J 6 bases, leaving 8 bases between the germline ends. CDR3 protein: CASSFSSEQYF. The CDR3 coding sequence is TGTGCCAGCAGTTTCAGCAGCGAGCAGTACTTC.

V usage is TRBV27 and J usage is TRBJ2-7; TRBD2 agrees at 10 bases. The ends lost 6 bases at V and 3 bases at J; junction bases unmatched: 5. CDR3 length: 14 amino acids. Germline lookup yields CDR1 MNHEY and CDR2 SMNVEV (reference sequence). CDR3: CASSQLAGFYEQYF. CDR3 coding DNA: TGTGCCAGCAGCCAACTAGCGGGATTCTACGAGCAGTACTTC.

In its sample, this clone was seen once. This chain connects TRBV27 to TRBJ2-1; no clear D. Trimming pared 3 bases from V and 0 bases from J, leaving 9 bases between. There are 15 residues in the CDR3. Germline V gene lookup returns CDR1 MNHEY and CDR2 SMNVEV (reference sequence). The CDR3 sequence is CASSLTQSSYNEQFF. The CDR3 DNA is TGTGCCAGCAGTTTGACTCAGAGCTCCTACAATGAGCAGTTCTTC.

J is TRBJ1-5 and V is TRBV19, with D possibly TRBD1 on 5 matching bases. Germline V CDR1 and CDR2: LNHDA, SQIVND (reference sequence). Trimming removed 6 bases at V and 1 base at J, with 13 bases between. This CDR3 region has 15 residues. CDR3 sequence: CASSLTETSNQPQHF. CDR3 DNA sequence: TGTGCCAGTAGCCTGACAGAGACAAGCAATCAGCCCCAGCATTTT.

The genes are TRBV6-1 and TRBJ2-7, with 8 bases aligning to TRBD2. The junction had 9 bases not matched to a gene; V was cut back by 8 bases and J by 6 bases. Germline V gene lookup returns CDR1 MNHNS and CDR2 SASEGT. There are 13 residues in the CDR3. This CDR3 is CASGPGLVIEQYF. Written as DNA, the CDR3 is TGTGCCAGCGGACCGGGACTAGTCATCGAGCAGTACTTC.

The rearrangement links TRBV29-1 to TRBJ1-4; unclear D gene. The CDR3 covers 11 residues. From germline, CDR1 is SQVTM and CDR2 ANQGSEA. V lost 7 bases, J lost 8 bases, and 11 bases lay in between. Here the CDR3 DNA reads TGCAGCGGGGAAGAAAGGGAAAAACTGTTTTTT. Protein sequence: CSGEEREKLFF. Looking up the rest from reference TRBV29-1 and TRBJ1-4 gives the full variable domain: SAVISQKPSRDICQRGTSLTIQCQVDSQVTMMFWYRQQPGQSLTLIATANQGSEATYESGFVIDKFPISRPNLTFSTLTVSNMSPEDSSIYLCSGEEREKLFFGSGTQLSVL.

The V gene is TRBV27, the J gene TRBJ2-2; D could derive from TRBD1 or TRBD2 (6 bases each). Germline CDR1 reads MNHEY; CDR2 reads SMNVEV (reference sequence). The V and J ends lost 3 bases and 6 bases respectively, with 8 bases between them. The CDR3 has 13 residues. In DNA form, the CDR3 reads TGTGCCAGCAGTTTGAGGGGGGCCGGGGAGCTGTTTTTT. This encodes CASSLRGAGELFF.

CDR3 in DNA: TGTGCCAGCAGCTTAGCTAGCGGGAGCTACGAGCAGTACTTC. Its protein product is CASSLASGSYEQYF. The rearrangement joins TRBV11-2 to TRBJ2-7, with 10 bases aligning to TRBD2. The CDR3 is 14 amino acids. Germline V gene lookup returns CDR1 SGHAT and CDR2 FQNNGV. V lost 1 base to trimming and J lost 3 bases; unmatched junction nucleotides: 0.

The CDR3 spells CASSALGGDTDTQYF. The CDR3 DNA sequence: TGTGCCAGCAGCGCCTTGGGGGGGGACACAGATACGCAGTATTTT. V and J are TRBV9 and TRBJ2-3, with 7 bases lining up with TRBD2. The trim removed 3 bases at V and 2 bases at J, leaving 6 bases unmatched. The CDR3 contains 15 residues. CDR1 and CDR2 from the germline V gene are SGDLS and YYNGEE. Combining the CDR3 with reference TRBV9 and TRBJ2-3 gives the whole variable domain DSGVTQTPKHLITATGQRVTLRCSPRSGDLSVYWYQQSLDQGLQFLIQYYNGEERAKGNILERFSAQQFPDLHSELNLSSLELGDSALYFCASSALGGDTDTQYFGPGTRLTVL.

This clone was picked up one time. The chain recombines TRBV5-1 with TRBJ1-1, with a possible D match to TRBD1 (6 bases). CDR1 and CDR2 from the germline V gene are SGHRS and YFSETQ. V lost 0 bases to trimming and J lost 1 base, with 13 bases between them. The CDR3 is 16 residues long. The CDR3 sequence is CASSLDMDSPNTEAFF. The CDR3, as DNA: TGCGCCAGCAGCTTGGACATGGACAGCCCGAACACTGAAGCTTTCTTT.

Worth noting for this clone: This CDR3 is also generated by other DNA sequences in the sample. The chain recombines TRBV11-2 with TRBJ1-2; possibly TRBD1 for D (5 bases). Trimming pared 5 bases from V and 1 base from J, leaving 11 bases between. The CDR3 contains 14 residues. In germline, CDR1 is SGHAT, CDR2 FQNNGV. CDR3 bases: TGTGCCAGCAGCATCGGGACTGGTAACTATGGCTACACCTTC. Translating it yields CASSIGTGNYGYTF.

This clone was counted between two and nine times. The chain couples TRBV7-9 to TRBJ2-7; a possible D gene is TRBD2 (5 bases). The CDR3 sequence is 15 residues long. V shed 8 bases and J shed 0 bases, with 17 bases lying between them. Germline V gene sequence: CDR1 SEHNR, CDR2 FQNEAQ (reference sequence). As DNA, the CDR3 is TGTGCCAGCCGACAAGCGGATCGATTCTCCTACGAGCAGTACTTC. Translating it yields CASRQADRFSYEQYF.

The rearrangement joins TRBV6-6 to TRBJ2-1; 9 bases map to TRBD2. Germline values: CDR1 MNHNY, CDR2 SVGAGI (reference sequence). This CDR3 is built from 15 residues. V was pared by 0 bases and J by 8 bases, with 5 bases of the junction left unmatched. The CDR3 nucleotides read TGTGCCAGCAGTTACTCTAGCGGGAGTCTCGATGAGCAGTTCTTC. Amino acid sequence: CASSYSSGSLDEQFF.

The chain has TRBV6-5 and TRBJ2-3; a weak D match, TRBD2 (6 bases). The germline V gene encodes CDR1 MNHEY and CDR2 SVGAGI. The CDR3 has 14 residues. V dropped 5 bases and J dropped 4 bases, with 13 bases sitting between them. The CDR3 here is CASSGEEDPDTQYF. In DNA form, the CDR3 reads TGTGCCAGCAGTGGGGAGGAGGATCCAGATACGCAGTATTTT.

V is TRBV11-3 and J is TRBJ2-7; TRBD2 matches 11 bases. With 0 bases clipped from V and 0 bases from J, the junction kept 7 bases outside the gene matches. CDR3 length: 18 residues. The germline V gene encodes CDR1 SGHNT and CDR2 YENEEA. The CDR3 bases are TGTGCCAGCAGCTTAGATCAGGCTAGCGGGAGGAGCTCCTACGAGCAGTACTTC. This codes for CASSLDQASGRSSYEQYF.

This clone occurred once. Germline is not matched at one junction end, which may reflect a read error. CDR3 coding DNA: TGTGCCAGCAGCCCGAGGGGGGACAGGGAAAAGACTTTT. The encoded protein is CASSPRGDREKTF. The chain couples TRBV9 to TRBJ2-2; 9 positions match TRBD1. This CDR3 contains 13 residues. Germline loops: CDR1 SGDLS, CDR2 YYNGEE.

The table lists this clone with a count of one. The V call is TRBV5-1, the J call TRBJ2-5; 7 bases map to TRBD1. The CDR3 is 15 residues long. The V gene end was trimmed by 0 bases and the J gene end by 2 bases; junction bases not matched to a gene: 4. From germline, CDR1 is SGHRS and CDR2 YFSETQ. This CDR3 is CASSLEQGIQETQYF. The CDR3 coding sequence is TGCGCCAGCAGCTTGGAACAGGGGATTCAAGAGACCCAGTACTTC.

The genes are TRBV2 and TRBJ1-2; TRBD1 aligns across 9 bases. CDR3 length: 19 residues. The germline CDR1 and CDR2 sequences are SNHLY and FYNNEI. J lost 5 bases, V lost 5 bases, and 21 bases had no gene match. DNA of the CDR3: TGTGCCAGCAGTCGGAGCCCGGGACAGGGTACACCACCATATTATGGCTACACCTTC. Translation: CASSRSPGQGTPPYYGYTF. Based on the CDR3 plus reference TRBV2 and TRBJ1-2, the full variable domain is EPEVTQTPSHQVTQMGQEVILRCVPISNHLYFYWYRQILGQKVEFLVSFYNNEISEKSEIFDDQFSVERPDGSNFTLKIRSTKLEDSAMYFCASSRSPGQGTPPYYGYTFGSGTRLTVV.

This rearrangement joins TRBV9 to TRBJ1-2; 10 nucleotides agree with TRBD1. After removal of 3 bases from V and 4 bases from J, the junction contained 12 bases not matched to a gene. The V gene's germline CDR1 is SGDLS and CDR2 YYNGEE. The CDR3 sequence is 17 residues long. CDR3 region: CASSGPGTGAVGYGYTF. The CDR3 DNA reads as TGTGCCAGCAGCGGGCCCGGGACAGGGGCAGTCGGCTATGGCTACACCTTC.

Only a few counts were recorded for this clone. This chain joins TRBV7-9 and TRBJ1-2; 7 nucleotides align to TRBD1. The CDR3 is 14 amino acids. J lost 0 bases, V lost 3 bases, and 1 base had no gene match. Germline CDR1 SEHNR, CDR2 FQNEAQ (reference sequence). CDR3 region: CASSFGTANYGYTF. The CDR3 region has the DNA TGTGCCAGCAGCTTCGGGACAGCTAACTATGGCTACACCTTC. The full variable domain, completed using reference TRBV7-9 and TRBJ1-2, is DTGVSQNPRHKITKRGQNVTFRCDPISEHNRLYWYRQTLGQGPEFLTYFQNEAQLEKSRLLSDRFSAERPKGSFSTLEIQRTEQGDSAMYLCASSFGTANYGYTFGSGTRLTVV.

This chain uses TRBV2 with TRBJ1-5; D is uncertain. V lost 4 bases to trimming and J lost 0 bases, with 4 bases between them. The CDR3 is made up of 13 amino acids. Germline V gene sequence: CDR1 SNHLY, CDR2 FYNNEI. CDR3 residues: CASSAVSNQPQHF. DNA of the CDR3: TGTGCCAGCAGTGCGGTTAGCAATCAGCCCCAGCATTTT.

The J gene is TRBJ2-7, the V gene TRBV10-3; 7 positions agree with TRBD1. The CDR3 length is 10 residues. J gave up 9 bases and V 9 bases, and 5 bases lay outside the gene matches. CDR1 is ENHRY, CDR2 SYGVKD, per germline. The CDR3 is CAIGQDVQYF. DNA of the CDR3: TGTGCCATTGGACAGGACGTGCAGTACTTC.

CDR3 loop: CAWFPIDSGNTIYF. The CDR3 bases are TGTGCCTGGTTCCCTATTGATTCTGGAAACACCATATATTTT. The rearrangement links TRBV30 to TRBJ1-3, with unresolved D. The V gene's germline CDR1 is GTSNPN and CDR2 SVGIG (reference sequence). V lost 5 bases to trimming and J lost 1 base, with 12 bases between them. This CDR3 is built from 14 residues.

Only a few counts were recorded for this clone. The CDR3 sequence: CASSSSDNEQFF. The CDR3 coding sequence is TGTGCCAGCAGCTCGTCCGACAATGAGCAGTTCTTC. The rearrangement links TRBV7-6 to TRBJ2-1; no reliable D call. The ends were cut back, 4 bases at V and 5 bases at J, with 6 bases in the middle. CDR3 length: 12 residues. Germline V gene sequence: CDR1 SGHVS, CDR2 FNYEAQ.

This chain joins TRBV7-9 and TRBJ2-7; the match to TRBD2 covers 8 bases. V dropped 1 base and J dropped 2; count of bases not matched to a gene: 1. CDR3 length: 14 amino acids. Germline CDR1 is SEHNR and CDR2 is FQNEAQ (reference sequence). CDR3 DNA sequence: TGTGCCAGCAGCTTAGGCGGGAGGACCTACGAGCAGTACTTC. Its protein is CASSLGGRTYEQYF.